Below, 10 T cell receptor beta chains from the same sample are listed, as sequenced in a study of post-analysis software for immune sequencing data (dated by TCRdb to about 2015). The antigens of these receptors remain unknown. The paper as a whole reports these results and caveats: Significantly higher frequencies in patients than in controls were found for roughly 5 TRBV segments, including TRBV5-6, TRBV5-1 and TRBV20-1.

The receptor library was made with PCR. The sample was run on an Illumina HiSeq 2500. To reduce PCR and sequencing biases, unique molecular identifiers were built into the TCR beta cDNA libraries. The raw public reads went through TCRdb reprocessing: fastp at Q25, MiXCR clone calling, in-frame beta chains kept. Rows merge per CDR3 protein into single entries with the most common DNA and genes. In this sample the table shows approximately 460,000 distinct CDR3 sequences, nearly 45% of which occur a single time. Of the sample, about 12% falls within the top ten clones. Sequencing input: blood. Every receptor here comes from a girl aged 10 to 17 with multiple sclerosis.

Only a few counts were recorded for this clonotype. The CDR3 DNA follows: TGTGCCAGCAGTAGAGGCTCCACAGATACGCAGTATTTT. This codes for CASSRGSTDTQYF. The chain has TRBV27 and TRBJ2-3; D unclear. The V end lost 5 bases, the J end lost 2 bases, and 8 bases lay between the germline ends. The CDR3 sequence is 13 residues long. In germline, CDR1 is MNHEY, CDR2 SMNVEV (reference sequence).

This clonotype has only a few counts. The CDR3 nucleotides are TGCGCCAGCACCCGGGACAGGGGGCTATCCTCCCTCGGGGACGAGCAGTACTTC. Translated, it gives CASTRDRGLSSLGDEQYF. V gene TRBV5-1 combines with J gene TRBJ2-7; 12 bases are shared with TRBD1. CDR1 and CDR2 (germline): SGHRS, YFSETQ. With V trimmed by 6 bases and J by 5 bases, 18 bases remained unmatched. The CDR3 is 18 residues long.

With regard to this clonotype: Its ends do not fully match the called genes, so a read error is possible. CDR3 coding DNA: TGTGCTAGCAGCAGAGGAGCCGCGGGTATCACAGATACGCAGTATTTT. Amino acids: CASSRGAAGITDTQYF. This chain connects TRBV7-7 to TRBJ2-3; possible D gene TRBD2, 5 bases. The CDR3 is 16 residues long. Looked up from germline, CDR1 is SSHAT and CDR2 is FNYEAQ (reference sequence).

The table lists this clonotype with a few counts. This chain connects TRBV4-1 to TRBJ1-2, with 9 bases identical to TRBD1. CDR1 MGHRA and CDR2 YSYEKL come from the germline V gene. The ends lost 7 bases at V and 5 bases at J; junction bases unmatched: 5. There are 13 residues in the CDR3. CDR3 residues: CASNNGTGYGYTF. In DNA form, the CDR3 reads TGCGCCAGCAACAACGGGACAGGGTATGGCTACACCTTC.

The CDR3 sequence is CASSLSHRVQPQHF. DNA of the CDR3: TGTGCCAGCAGCTTGTCTCACAGGGTTCAGCCCCAGCATTTT. The rearrangement joins TRBV28 to TRBJ1-5, with TRBD1 as a possible D gene (6 bases). Trimming pared 6 bases from V and 6 bases from J, leaving 15 bases between. The CDR3 extends over 14 amino acids. The germline gives CDR1 MDHEN, CDR2 SYDVKM. The full variable domain, completed using reference TRBV28 and TRBJ1-5, is DVKVTQSSRYLVKRTGEKVFLECVQDMDHENMFWYRQDPGLGLRLIYFSYDVKMKEKGDIPEGYSVSREKKERFSLILESASTNQTSMYLCASSLSHRVQPQHFGDGTRLSIL.

The sample holds a few counts of this clonotype. The rearrangement links TRBV5-1 to TRBJ2-3; 8 positions match TRBD1. Trimming at V came to 5 bases and at J to 8 bases, leaving 13 bases not matched to a gene. This CDR3 has 15 residues. Germline lookup yields CDR1 SGHRS and CDR2 YFSETQ. This chain's CDR3 is CASSLGQGSALTQYF. CDR3 DNA: TGCGCCAGCAGTCTAGGACAGGGATCGGCCCTTACGCAGTATTTT.

This clonotype was counted at least ten times. The chain is built from TRBV7-2 and TRBJ1-2; possibly TRBD1 for D (5 bases). The CDR3 is made up of 13 amino acids. CDR1 is SGHTA and CDR2 is FQGNSA in the germline V gene. Between the trimmed V and J ends, which lost 5 bases and 6 bases, there was a span of 13 bases. The CDR3: CASSPRVLDGYTF. The DNA of the CDR3 is TGTGCCAGCAGCCCCAGGGTATTGGATGGCTACACCTTC.

This clonotype was detected a few times. The chain combines TRBV29-1 with TRBJ2-7; the D gene is possibly TRBD1 (5 bases). The CDR3 consists of 14 residues. Deletions cut 1 base from V and 3 bases from J, with 13 bases between. The germline gives CDR1 SQVTM, CDR2 ANQGSEA. CDR3 bases: TGCAGCGTTGAAGGGCCAGGGAAACGCTACGAGCAGTACTTC. Protein: CSVEGPGKRYEQYF.

This rearrangement joins TRBV3-1 to TRBJ1-5; TRBD1 agrees at 8 bases. This CDR3 contains 14 residues. The V and J ends lost 4 bases and 4 bases, in that order; junction bases with no gene match: 3. Germline loops: CDR1 LGHDT, CDR2 YNNKEL (reference sequence). CDR3 nucleotides: TGTGCCAGCAGCCGGGGACAGGCGAATCAGCCCCAGCATTTT. Its protein is CASSRGQANQPQHF.

The table lists this clonotype with a few counts. The chain couples TRBV28 to TRBJ2-7; D unresolved. With 4 bases removed from V and 0 bases from J, the gap between germline ends came to 13 bases. The CDR3 extends over 15 amino acids. Germline V CDR1 and CDR2: MDHEN, SYDVKM. The CDR3 DNA is TGTGCCAGCAGTTCCATCTTATCCCCCTCCTACGAGCAGTACTTC. Translation gives CASSSILSPSYEQYF. The full variable domain, with the rest looked up from reference TRBV28 and TRBJ2-7, is DVKVTQSSRYLVKRTGEKVFLECVQDMDHENMFWYRQDPGLGLRLIYFSYDVKMKEKGDIPEGYSVSREKKERFSLILESASTNQTSMYLCASSSILSPSYEQYFGPGTRLTVT.